The source of this T cell receptor beta chain is a study of blood T cell repertoires in COVID-19. From germline, CDR1 is SGHTA and CDR2 FQGNSA. V lost 5 bases to trimming and J lost 2 bases; unmatched junction nucleotides: 6. CDR3 length: 15 amino acids. This table comes from immunoSEQ multiplex PCR, and its TCRdb copy is limited to in-frame clones, with some not included. The table lists 130,000 to 150,000 clones, about nine tenths of them singletons. The chain employs TRBV7-2 and TRBJ2-3, with 8 bases identical to TRBD2. Sequencing used peripheral blood. The TCR comes from a human donor in a cohort sampled during active COVID-19. The CDR3, as DNA: TGTGCCAGCAGCCTCGGGGGGGAACCCACAGATACGCAGTATTTT. Translating gives CASSLGGEPTDTQYF.